One and the same sample provided the 22 T cell receptor beta chains below, sequenced in a study of CXCR3-negative and CXCR3-positive naive CD8 T cells. No antigen is known for these receptors. General study points: TRB CDR3 hydrophobicity was greater in CXCR3-positive naive cells than in CXCR3-negative naive cells.

The libraries of TRB cDNA were constructed through 5' RACE using UMI labels. Using the 5' RACE reads, TCRdb records one entry per CDR3 protein without DNA. Here the sample table reports roughly 140,000 distinct CDR3 sequences. The sequencing sample was made of naive CXCR3+ CD8+ T cells from blood. Sample subset: CD45RO-CCR7+CD27+CD95- naive CD8+ T cells expressing CXCR3 (TNR3+). Every receptor here comes from a human donor in good health. Some clones in this sample may be carry-over from other donors' samples.

The rearrangement joins TRBV4-3 to TRBJ2-1; the D gene TCRdb calls, TRBD2, cannot be checked with no DNA. Germline CDR1 is LGHNA and CDR2 is YSLEER. The CDR3 has 16 residues. CDR3: CASSQDRSVTLNEQFF.

This chain connects TRBV24-1 to TRBJ2-7; the TCRdb call, TRBD2, lacks DNA for checking. Germline values: CDR1 KGHDR, CDR2 SFDVKD. The CDR3 is 13 residues long. CDR3 amino acids: CATGTSGSYEQYF.

The J gene is TRBJ2-5, the V gene TRBV11-2; there is no DNA to check the TCRdb D call of TRBD2. The V gene's germline CDR1 is SGHAT and CDR2 FQNNGV. There are 17 residues in the CDR3. CDR3 sequence reads: CASSEGDVGRARETQYF.

The CDR3 sequence is CASSYGTSGGAGEQYF. The genes are TRBV7-6 and TRBJ2-7; TCRdb calls TRBD2, which cannot be checked without DNA. CDR3 length: 16 residues. Germline CDR1 SGHVS, CDR2 FNYEAQ.

The chain links TRBV29-1 to TRBJ2-2; the TCRdb call, TRBD1, lacks DNA for checking. Per the germline V gene, CDR1 is SQVTM and CDR2 is ANQGSEA. This CDR3 is built from 19 residues. CDR3 protein: CSVETLAGDRGSGMGELFF.

This chain uses TRBV29-1 with TRBJ2-1; TCRdb designates TRBD1, a call that cannot be tested without DNA. The CDR3 runs 15 residues. Germline V lookup: CDR1 SQVTM, CDR2 ANQGSEA. CDR3 protein: CSVEDGAGSYNEQFF.

V gene TRBV6-6 combines with J gene TRBJ2-7. Germline lookup yields CDR1 MNHNY and CDR2 SVGAGI (reference sequence). This CDR3 has 12 amino acids. The chain's CDR3 is CASSPYVDEQYF.

The gene calls are TRBV4-3 and TRBJ1-2. Looked up from germline, CDR1 is LGHNA and CDR2 is YSLEER. This CDR3 spans 17 amino acids. CDR3 sequence reads: CVGSQDRSAPANYGYTF.

The CDR3 loop is CASSFGSSDTQYF. The rearrangement uses TRBV11-3 and TRBJ2-3. The CDR3 contains 13 residues. CDR1 is SGHNT and CDR2 is YENEEA in the germline V gene.

V gene TRBV7-9 combines with J gene TRBJ1-2; TCRdb gives TRBD1 as the D gene, but with no DNA this cannot be confirmed. The CDR3 has 14 amino acids. Germline-derived CDR1 and CDR2 are SEHNR and FQNEAQ (reference sequence). The CDR3 spells CASRGQGLWYGYTF.

The rearrangement links TRBV28 to TRBJ2-1. This CDR3 spans 14 amino acids. The V gene's germline CDR1 is MDHEN and CDR2 SYDVKM. The CDR3 reads CASSSDGFGNEQFF.

V and J are TRBV30 and TRBJ1-3; TCRdb's D gene call, TRBD1, goes unchecked for lack of DNA. The CDR3 consists of 16 residues. Germline loops: CDR1 GTSNPN, CDR2 SVGIG (reference sequence). The CDR3 region is CAWSDIAGGSGNTIYF.

The V call is TRBV12-3 or TRBV12-4, the J call TRBJ1-1; the D gene TCRdb calls, TRBD1, cannot be checked with no DNA. The CDR3 extends over 17 amino acids. This chain's CDR3 is CASSLDLPGTANTEAFF.

The gene calls are TRBV12-3 or TRBV12-4 and TRBJ2-7; there is no DNA to check the TCRdb D call of TRBD2. The CDR3 runs 15 residues. CDR3 residues: CASSEEASGRYEQYF.

The chain joins TRBV20-1 to TRBJ2-3; TCRdb's D call of TRBD2 is untestable without DNA. The CDR3 contains 16 residues. Germline values: CDR1 DFQATT, CDR2 SNEGSKA (reference sequence). This CDR3 reads CSARDGSGGETDTQYF.

The chain links TRBV29-1 to TRBJ2-3; no DNA is available, so the TRBD2 call from TCRdb remains unchecked. Germline values: CDR1 SQVTM, CDR2 ANQGSEA. The CDR3 covers 13 residues. This CDR3 is CSVGLVSGDTQYF.

The V call is TRBV13, the J call TRBJ2-4; checking the TCRdb D call of TRBD1 is not possible without DNA. The CDR3 extends over 17 amino acids. Germline V gene sequence: CDR1 PRHDT, CDR2 FYEKMQ (reference sequence). The chain's CDR3 is CASSLGGNQGWRNIQYF.

The V call is TRBV5-4, the J call TRBJ2-1; the TRBD2 assignment by TCRdb is unverifiable without DNA. In germline, CDR1 is SGHNT, CDR2 YYREEE (reference sequence). CDR3 length equals 14 residues. CDR3: CASSLLAGHNEQFF.

The CDR3 sequence is CASRRYGLAGVADTQYF. The genes are TRBV6-5 and TRBJ2-3; the D gene TCRdb calls, TRBD2, cannot be checked with no DNA. CDR3 length: 17 residues. Germline values: CDR1 MNHEY, CDR2 SVGAGI.

The chain joins TRBV5-6 to TRBJ2-2; TCRdb proposes TRBD1, but this gene call is untestable without DNA. The CDR3 runs 16 residues. The germline CDR1 and CDR2 sequences are SGHDT and YYEEEE. The CDR3 loop reads CASSSRDGLNTGELFF. The full variable domain, its missing parts supplied by reference TRBV5-6 and TRBJ2-2, is DAGVTQSPTHLIKTRGQQVTLRCSPKSGHDTVSWYQQALGQGPQFIFQYYEEEERQRGNFPDRFSGHQFPNYSSELNVNALLLGDSALYLCASSSRDGLNTGELFFGEGSRLTVL.

This chain joins TRBV25-1 and TRBJ2-1; TCRdb proposes TRBD1, but this gene call is untestable without DNA. The CDR3 totals 13 residues. The V gene's germline CDR1 is MGHDK and CDR2 SYGVNS. CDR3 region: CASSYTGDNEQFF.

V gene TRBV7-3 combines with J gene TRBJ1-1; the TCRdb D gene call, TRBD1, has no DNA to confirm it. This CDR3 is 15 amino acids long. From germline, CDR1 is SGHTA and CDR2 FQGTGA. The CDR3 sequence is CASSSLTGLDTEAFF.